The 25 T cell receptor beta chains listed next were all sequenced from one sample in a study of T cells after yellow fever vaccination. TCRdb ran MiXCR on the 5' RACE reads and lists one entry per CDR3 protein. The table lists 140,000 to 150,000 distinct CDR3 sequences, just over 6.5% of them singletons. The input for sequencing was CD4+ T cells sorted from PBMCs, taken 10 days after the yellow fever booster vaccination. These receptors came from a man between 25 and 39 years old who received the YFV17D yellow fever vaccine.

V is TRBV2 and J is TRBJ2-7; 13 bases line up with TRBD2. The ends lost 9 bases at V and 5 bases at J; junction bases unmatched: 7. Germline V gene sequence: CDR1 SNHLY, CDR2 FYNNEI. The CDR3 runs to 14 residues. The CDR3 sequence: CARTSGRTADEQYF. CDR3 coding DNA: TGTGCCAGGACTAGCGGGAGGACGGCAGACGAGCAGTACTTC.

In its sample, this clonotype was seen a few times. The V call is TRBV6-4, the J call TRBJ2-3; TRBD2 matches 7 bases. The trim removed 5 bases at V and 0 bases at J, leaving 17 bases unmatched. The CDR3 has 19 amino acids. The germline gives CDR1 MRHNA, CDR2 SNTAGT. The CDR3 coding sequence is TGTGCCAGCAGTCCCTGGGGGAGCGGGGTGGATTCTAGCACAGATACGCAGTATTTT. It codes for CASSPWGSGVDSSTDTQYF.

This clonotype showed up just once. The chain is built from TRBV29-1 and TRBJ2-7; 12 bases are shared with TRBD2. The CDR3 length is 14 residues. J lost 6 bases, V lost 5 bases, and 8 bases had no gene match. Per germline, CDR1 SQVTM and CDR2 ANQGSEA. The CDR3 sequence is CSVILAGGPSEQYF. The CDR3 region has the DNA TGCAGCGTTATCCTAGCGGGAGGGCCATCCGAGCAGTACTTC.

This clonotype was seen ten or more times. V and J are TRBV2 and TRBJ2-5, with 8 bases that match TRBD2. With 8 bases clipped from V and 5 bases from J, the junction kept 4 bases outside the gene matches. The germline CDR1 and CDR2 sequences are SNHLY and FYNNEI. The CDR3 runs 12 residues. The CDR3 loop reads CASAGLGETQYF. Written as DNA, the CDR3 is TGTGCCAGCGCGGGACTAGGGGAGACCCAGTACTTC. The whole variable domain, filled in from reference TRBV2 and TRBJ2-5, reads EPEVTQTPSHQVTQMGQEVILRCVPISNHLYFYWYRQILGQKVEFLVSFYNNEISEKSEIFDDQFSVERPDGSNFTLKIRSTKLEDSAMYFCASAGLGETQYFGPGTRLLVL.

This clonotype has only one observation. A single base separates this from a much larger clone, so it may be a read error. V is TRBV5-6 and J is TRBJ2-5, with 10 bases matching TRBD2. Unmatched junction bases numbered 11, after V lost 4 bases and J lost 5 bases. Germline V gene sequence: CDR1 SGHDT, CDR2 YYEEEE. The CDR3 totals 16 residues. The CDR3 DNA reads TGTGCCAGCAGCCGGTGGGCTAGCGGGGGCCATGAGACCCAGTACTTC. Its protein product is CASSRWASGGHETQYF.

V gene TRBV10-3 combines with J gene TRBJ2-5; perhaps TRBD2 as D (5 bases). There are 13 residues in the CDR3. V was trimmed by 4 bases and J by 3 bases, leaving 9 bases between them. Looked up from germline, CDR1 is ENHRY and CDR2 is SYGVKD. This CDR3 reads CAISAHGKETQYF. The CDR3 nucleotides read TGTGCCATCAGTGCTCACGGGAAAGAGACCCAGTACTTC.

This clonotype was recorded at least ten times. The chain employs TRBV9 and TRBJ2-1; a possible D gene is TRBD2 (6 bases). Deletions cut 0 bases from V and 9 bases from J, with 16 bases between. The CDR3 sequence is 15 residues long. Germline V gene lookup returns CDR1 SGDLS and CDR2 YYNGEE. CDR3 in DNA: TGTGCCAGCAGCGTAGTTGGAGGGAGAGTGGGTGAGCAGTTCTTC. Translated: CASSVVGGRVGEQFF. The full variable domain, rest sourced from reference TRBV9 and TRBJ2-1, is DSGVTQTPKHLITATGQRVTLRCSPRSGDLSVYWYQQSLDQGLQFLIQYYNGEERAKGNILERFSAQQFPDLHSELNLSSLELGDSALYFCASSVVGGRVGEQFFGPGTRLTVL.

This clonotype showed up many times. The gene calls are TRBV27 and TRBJ2-5, with a tentative D call TRBD2 (5 bases). The germline V and J ends were trimmed by 6 bases and 5 bases, with 13 bases remaining between them. Germline CDR1 and CDR2: MNHEY and SMNVEV (reference sequence). The CDR3 loop spans 13 amino acids. In DNA, the CDR3 is TGTGCCAGCAGGAAATTCCGAGGGGAGACCCAGTACTTC. It is translated as CASRKFRGETQYF.

This clonotype was detected many times. The chain combines TRBV10-3 with TRBJ1-4; D is unresolved. This CDR3 has 13 residues. Per germline, CDR1 ENHRY and CDR2 SYGVKD. V was trimmed by 8 bases and J by 2 bases, leaving 9 bases between them. In nucleotides, the CDR3 is TGTGCCATCGCTCCCGGGACTAATGAAAAACTGTTTTTT. Translated: CAIAPGTNEKLFF.

In this sample, this clonotype turned up many times. Germline and junction disagree at one end, which may indicate a read error. The chain combines TRBV7-7 with TRBJ2-1; 7 nucleotides agree with TRBD2. The length of the CDR3 is 14 residues. Germline CDR1 SSHAT, CDR2 FNYEAQ (reference sequence). This chain's CDR3 is CASSFGGSGNEQFF. The CDR3 DNA reads as TGTGCTAGCAGCTTCGGCGGGAGCGGAAATGAGCAGTTCTTC.

This clonotype was detected ten times or more. This sequence joins TRBV12-3 or TRBV12-4 and TRBJ2-5; no reliable D call. CDR3 length equals 15 residues. V was trimmed by 4 bases and J by 4 bases, leaving 16 bases between them. The CDR3 loop is CASSYGTHGRETQYF. The CDR3 nucleotides are TGTGCCAGCAGTTACGGCACCCACGGAAGAGAGACCCAGTACTTC.

This clonotype was recorded many times. This chain uses TRBV19 with TRBJ1-1; 12 bases agree with TRBD1. The trim removed 8 bases at V and 6 bases at J, leaving 4 bases unmatched. The CDR3 extends over 13 amino acids. Per germline, CDR1 LNHDA and CDR2 SQIVND (reference sequence). The CDR3 sequence is CASRGTGGSEAFF. DNA for the CDR3: TGTGCCAGTCGAGGGACAGGGGGCTCTGAAGCTTTCTTT.

This clonotype was seen at least ten times. The rearrangement uses TRBV5-1 and TRBJ2-2; the D is unclear. CDR1 and CDR2 from the germline V gene are SGHRS and YFSETQ. The length of the CDR3 is 13 residues. Trimming pared 5 bases from V and 2 bases from J, leaving 7 bases between. CDR3 in amino acids: CASREVNTGELFF. The CDR3, as DNA: TGCGCCAGCAGGGAAGTAAACACCGGGGAGCTGTTTTTT.

This clonotype has a count of ten or more. This chain uses TRBV4-3 with TRBJ2-7; D might be TRBD1 (5 bases). V lost 3 bases, J lost 2 bases, and 11 bases lay in between. The CDR3 runs to 14 residues. Germline V gene data show CDR1 as LGHNA and CDR2 as YSLEER. In nucleotides, the CDR3 is TGCGCCAGCAGCCAGCAGACAGTGGCCTACGAGCAGTACTTC. Its translation: CASSQQTVAYEQYF.

This clonotype was detected ten times or more. The rearrangement links TRBV5-1 to TRBJ2-7; no clear D. Trimming stripped 1 base from V and 2 bases from J, with 7 bases between. Germline lookup yields CDR1 SGHRS and CDR2 YFSETQ. The CDR3 consists of 13 residues. CDR3 sequence: CASSLQEPYEQYF. CDR3 DNA sequence: TGCGCCAGCAGCTTGCAGGAGCCCTACGAGCAGTACTTC.

At least ten counts were recorded for this clonotype. The V and J genes are TRBV14 and TRBJ2-5; unclear D gene. The CDR3 spans 15 residues. The V gene's germline CDR1 is SGHDN and CDR2 FVKESK. Trimming stripped 4 bases from V and 2 bases from J, with 14 bases between. The CDR3 reads CASSPSLGQQETQYF. CDR3 nucleotide sequence: TGTGCCAGCAGCCCTTCACTCGGGCAGCAAGAGACCCAGTACTTC.

This clonotype has at least ten counts. CDR3 residues: CSARQTGGFQETQYF. The CDR3 DNA reads as TGCAGTGCCCGGCAGACAGGGGGGTTTCAGGAGACCCAGTACTTC. V is TRBV20-1 and J is TRBJ2-5; 9 bases are shared with TRBD1. With 6 bases clipped from V and 5 bases from J, the junction kept 13 bases outside the gene matches. Germline CDR1 and CDR2: DFQATT and SNEGSKA (reference sequence). The CDR3 loop spans 15 amino acids.

This clonotype was seen at least ten times. V gene TRBV12-3 or TRBV12-4 combines with J gene TRBJ2-1, with TRBD2 as a possible D gene (6 bases). This CDR3 is built from 16 residues. Between the trimmed V and J ends, which lost 6 bases and 9 bases, there was a span of 24 bases. CDR3 in amino acids: CASSYGGGLPRSEQFF. The CDR3 nucleotides read TGTGCCAGCAGCTATGGAGGAGGGCTACCCCGGAGTGAGCAGTTCTTC.

The chain uses TRBV12-3 or TRBV12-4 and TRBJ2-6; 9 bases line up with TRBD1. The CDR3 has 18 residues. J was trimmed by 0 bases and V by 6 bases; bases with no gene match: 9. The CDR3 DNA reads TGTGCCAGCAGGAAGGACAGGGGAACCTTCTCTGGGGCCAACGTCCTGACTTTC. It yields the protein CASRKDRGTFSGANVLTF.

This clonotype occurred many times. The genes are TRBV7-2 and TRBJ1-1; D is unresolved. In germline, CDR1 is SGHTA, CDR2 FQGNSA. The CDR3 is 13 residues long. V lost 5 bases and J 4 bases, leaving 11 bases between the germline ends. The CDR3 region is CASSPLRGTEAFF. The CDR3 DNA sequence: TGTGCCAGCAGCCCCCTCCGGGGCACTGAAGCTTTCTTT.

This clonotype was picked up many times. The gene calls are TRBV4-2 and TRBJ2-7, with 8 bases fitting TRBD1. The V gene end was trimmed by 2 bases and the J gene end by 0 bases; junction bases not matched to a gene: 3. The CDR3 has 15 amino acids. CDR1 and CDR2 (germline): LGHNA, YNFKEQ. For the CDR3, the DNA is TGTGCCAGCAGCCAACGACAGGGGAGCTCCTACGAGCAGTACTTC. Its protein is CASSQRQGSSYEQYF.

The rearrangement uses TRBV5-5 and TRBJ1-5; tentative D call: TRBD1 (5 bases). Trimming left V 5 bases short and J 0 bases short, with 12 bases between. Germline V gene sequence: CDR1 SGHKS, CDR2 YYEKEE (reference sequence). This CDR3 spans 15 amino acids. In nucleotides, the CDR3 is TGTGCCAGCAGGCAGACAGAATATAGCAATCAGCCCCAGCATTTT. As protein: CASRQTEYSNQPQHF.

This clonotype was recorded at least ten times. V usage is TRBV20-1 and J usage is TRBJ2-7; 12 bases match TRBD2. The CDR3 sequence is 16 residues long. After removal of 3 bases from V and 5 bases from J, the junction contained 11 bases not matched to a gene. Germline V gene sequence: CDR1 DFQATT, CDR2 SNEGSKA (reference sequence). The CDR3 region has the DNA TGCAGTGCTAGTGTTCTAGCGGGAGGGCCGGCCCACGAGCAGTACTTC. Translating it yields CSASVLAGGPAHEQYF.

This clonotype was counted many times. V usage is TRBV4-2 and J usage is TRBJ2-7; 10 nucleotides match TRBD2. The V gene end was trimmed by 4 bases and the J gene end by 3 bases; junction bases not matched to a gene: 15. CDR1 and CDR2 (germline): LGHNA, YNFKEQ. The CDR3 runs 18 residues. In DNA form, the CDR3 reads TGTGCCAGCAGCCTACGGGCAGAGGCTAGCGGGAGCGACTACGAGCAGTACTTC. The encoded protein is CASSLRAEASGSDYEQYF.

This clonotype was detected many times. This chain joins TRBV5-5 and TRBJ2-7, with 9 bases identical to TRBD2. The CDR3 contains 17 residues. V lost 0 bases and J lost 0; bases outside the gene matches: 7. Germline CDR1 SGHKS, CDR2 YYEKEE (reference sequence). The DNA of the CDR3 is TGTGCCAGCAGCTTGGTGACTAGCGGATCGAGCTCCTACGAGCAGTACTTC. Amino acids: CASSLVTSGSSSYEQYF.